This is a list of T cell receptor beta chains from one sample in a study of T cell clonotyping in hematopoietic cell transplantation. Sequencing was performed with immunoSEQ multiplex PCR; in TCRdb, only in-frame clones are kept and a portion is missing. The sample has around 6,100 clones; approximately 30% are singletons. This sample comprised peripheral blood mononuclear cells, obtained 30 days after allogeneic stem cell transplant. These receptors originate from a female patient in her 50s who had an allogeneic stem cell transplant from an unrelated donor, so the T cells may come from the graft donor. Some clones in this sample may be carry-over from other donors' samples. Each CDR3 is given with its conserved first and last residue. A D gene is named only where the DNA matches it firmly. Rows give clone size only sometimes, using once, few, many, or a class for an expanded clone.

TRBV30,TRBJ2-5,few,-,12,CAWRVQVQTQYF,TGTGCCTGGAGGGTTCAGGTACAGACCCAGTACTTC
TRBV29-1,TRBJ1-2,few,-,11,CSVGADYGYTF,TGCAGCGTTGGGGCAGACTATGGCTACACCTTC
TRBV30,TRBJ1-6,-,-,16,CAWRGQSSTYNSPLHF,TGTGCCTGGAGAGGACAGTCCTCCACCTATAATTCACCCCTCCACTTT
TRBV30,TRBJ2-5,few,-,12,CAWSEAGETQYF,TGTGCCTGGAGTGAGGCAGGAGAGACCCAGTACTTC
TRBV30,TRBJ1-1,-,-,13,CAWRGHEGTEAFF,TGTGCCTGGAGAGGACACGAGGGGACTGAAGCTTTCTTT
TRBV11-2,TRBJ1-2,few,-,15,CASTHSPQLVYGYTF,TGTGCCAGCACCCATAGCCCCCAGCTCGTCTATGGCTACACCTTC
TRBV5-6,TRBJ2-7,-,-,14,CASSLEVTSYEQYF,TGTGCCAGCAGCTTGGAAGTGACCTCCTACGAGCAGTACTTC
TRBV19,TRBJ1-1,-,-,11,CASSIAGEAFF,TGTGCCAGTAGTATCGCGGGTGAAGCTTTCTTT
TRBV6-5,TRBJ2-7,-,TRBD2,16,CASSYSGLAGPYEQYF,TGTGCCAGCAGTTACTCGGGACTAGCGGGTCCCTACGAGCAGTACTTC
TRBV29-1,TRBJ1-3,-,-,14,CSVEVPGAGNTIYF,TGCAGCGTTGAGGTTCCAGGCGCTGGAAACACCATATATTTT
TRBV2,TRBJ1-6,few,-,12,CASKGRVSPLHF,TGTGCCAGCAAAGGCCGGGTTTCACCCCTCCACTTT
TRBV30,TRBJ2-3,-,TRBD1,13,CAWSGDREDTQYF,TGTGCCTGGAGTGGGGACAGGGAAGATACGCAGTATTTT
TRBV6-9,TRBJ1-1,few,-,12,CASSSGMTEAFF,TGTGCCAGCAGTTCCGGGATGACTGAAGCTTTCTTT
TRBV4-1,TRBJ1-1,-,-,17,CASSQISPPRGNTEAFF,TGCGCCAGCAGCCAGATTTCCCCTCCCAGGGGCAACACTGAAGCTTTCTTT
TRBV6-6,TRBJ1-1,medium-sized,TRBD1,15,CASSYDRGMNTEAFF,TGTGCCAGCAGTTACGACAGGGGAATGAACACTGAAGCTTTCTTT
TRBV30,TRBJ1-4,-,-,15,CAWSVLENLDEKLFF,TGTGCCTGGAGTGTACTTGAGAACCTTGATGAAAAACTGTTTTTT
TRBV30,TRBJ1-1,few,-,11,CAWSRVSEAFF,TGTGCCTGGAGTAGGGTCTCTGAAGCTTTCTTT
TRBV29-1,TRBJ1-5,large,-,12,CSVAGLDQPQHF,TGCAGCGTTGCAGGGCTGGATCAGCCCCAGCATTTT
TRBV29-1,TRBJ2-7,few,-,14,CSVVTLLSSYEQYF,TGCAGCGTCGTGACCCTATTGAGCTCCTACGAGCAGTACTTC
TRBV4-1,TRBJ1-5,-,-,15,CASSQGGRGNQPQHF,TGCGCCAGCAGCCAAGGGGGCAGGGGCAATCAGCCCCAGCATTTT
TRBV6-1,TRBJ2-7,-,-,15,CASSDFWGAVYEQYF,TGTGCCAGCAGTGATTTCTGGGGGGCTGTCTACGAGCAGTACTTC
TRBV25-1,TRBJ2-3,-,-,12,CASSARGDTQYF,TGTGCCAGCAGTGCCAGAGGGGATACGCAGTATTTT
TRBV6-1,TRBJ2-5,-,-,14,CASVLTPISGTQYF,TGTGCCAGCGTACTTACACCTATATCGGGGACCCAGTACTTC
TRBV4-3,TRBJ2-1,-,TRBD2,16,CASSQDHGGFYNEQFF,TGCGCCAGCAGCCAAGACCACGGGGGGTTTTACAATGAGCAGTTCTTC
TRBV29-1,TRBJ1-1,-,TRBD1,13,CSAGQGKNTEAFF,TGCAGCGCCGGACAGGGGAAAAACACTGAAGCTTTCTTT
TRBV2,TRBJ2-2,few,-,11,CASSEGSKLFF,TGTGCCAGCAGTGAGGGCTCAAAGCTGTTTTTT
TRBV5-1,TRBJ1-2,-,-,13,CASSPGGFYGYTF,TGCGCCAGCAGCCCGGGAGGGTTTTATGGCTACACCTTC
TRBV5-6,TRBJ1-5,few,-,15,CASSSSRTGNQPQHF,TGTGCCAGCAGCTCTTCTAGGACAGGCAATCAGCCCCAGCATTTT
TRBV6-1,TRBJ2-7,medium-sized,-,14,CASTQRTGPWEQYF,TGTGCCAGCACCCAAAGGACGGGCCCCTGGGAGCAGTACTTC
TRBV30,TRBJ1-1,-,TRBD1,13,CAWSLTGETEAFF,TGTGCCTGGAGCTTGACAGGGGAAACTGAAGCTTTCTTT
TRBV6-5,TRBJ1-1,few,-,14,CASSPDGQNTEAFF,TGTGCCAGCAGCCCGGACGGGCAGAACACTGAAGCTTTCTTT
TRBV28,TRBJ1-5,-,-,13,CAGQYRGNQPQHF,TGTGCCGGTCAGTATCGTGGCAATCAGCCCCAGCATTTT
TRBV5-3,TRBJ2-7,medium-sized,TRBD1,19,CARSLATRRVTGGSYEQYF,TGTGCCAGAAGCTTGGCCACCAGACGGGTAACAGGGGGCTCCTACGAGCAGTACTTC
TRBV29-1,TRBJ1-2,-,TRBD1,13,CSVEGQGIMSYTF,TGCAGCGTCGAGGGACAGGGGATTATGAGCTACACCTTC
TRBV30,TRBJ1-1,-,-,13,CAWSLSRDTEAFF,TGTGCCTGGAGCCTGAGCAGGGACACTGAAGCTTTCTTT
TRBV11-2,TRBJ2-3,-,-,15,CASSLDWLYTDTQYF,TGTGCCAGCAGCTTAGATTGGCTCTACACAGATACGCAGTATTTT
TRBV30,TRBJ1-1,-,-,13,CAWSIQGRGKAFF,TGTGCCTGGAGTATTCAGGGACGCGGGAAAGCTTTCTTT
TRBV30,TRBJ2-2,-,TRBD1,15,CAWSVYVQGDGELFF,TGTGCCTGGAGTGTATATGTACAGGGGGACGGGGAGCTGTTTTTT
TRBV6-6,TRBJ2-7,-,TRBD1,14,CASCNRDRGYEQYF,TGTGCCAGCTGTAACCGGGACAGGGGATACGAGCAGTACTTC
TRBV9,TRBJ1-2,-,TRBD1,13,CASGQGTSYGYTF,TGTGCCAGCGGACAGGGGACTAGCTATGGCTACACCTTC
TRBV30,TRBJ2-7,-,-,11,CAWVGAGEQYF,TGTGCCTGGGTGGGGGCAGGGGAGCAGTACTTC
TRBV27,TRBJ2-3,few,TRBD1,17,CASSLRGTGWSTDTQYF,TGTGCCAGCAGTTTAAGGGGGACAGGGTGGAGCACAGATACGCAGTATTTT
TRBV4-1,TRBJ1-6,few,-,16,CASSQVPSSYNSPLHF,TGCGCCAGCAGCCAAGTCCCTAGCTCCTATAATTCACCCCTCCACTTT
TRBV30,TRBJ2-7,-,-,14,CAWSVGNEGYEQYF,TGTGCCTGGAGTGTAGGGAATGAAGGCTACGAGCAGTACTTC
TRBV30,TRBJ1-6,-,TRBD1,14,CAWSVGTGNSPLHF,TGTGCCTGGAGTGTAGGGACAGGAAATTCACCCCTCCACTTT
TRBV6-5,TRBJ1-2,medium-sized,-,14,CASTEGRGTYGYTF,TGTGCCAGCACGGAGGGCCGGGGGACCTATGGCTACACCTTC
TRBV6-5,TRBJ1-5,few,-,12,CASRKWGQPQHF,TGTGCCAGCAGAAAATGGGGTCAGCCCCAGCATTTT
TRBV30,TRBJ1-1,-,-,11,CAWKTVTEAFF,TGTGCCTGGAAGACAGTAACTGAAGCTTTCTTT
TRBV6-5,TRBJ2-3,few,-,14,CASSSRYSTDTQYF,TGTGCCAGCAGCTCGAGATATAGCACAGATACGCAGTATTTT
TRBV5-6,TRBJ2-7,-,-,12,CASSLSSAEQYF,TGTGCCAGCAGCTTGTCCTCTGCCGAGCAGTACTTC
TRBV27,TRBJ1-6,few,-,13,CASSFGVRSPLHF,TGTGCCAGCAGTTTCGGGGTTAGGTCACCCCTCCACTTT
TRBV25-1,TRBJ1-1,-,-,13,CASSPRGYTDAFF,TGTGCCAGCAGTCCACGGGGTTACACTGACGCTTTCTTT
TRBV29-1,TRBJ1-1,-,-,13,CSVEDRGGGAAFF,TGCAGCGTTGAAGATCGGGGAGGGGGAGCGGCTTTCTTT
TRBV30,TRBJ1-2,-,-,13,CAWSAPPAHGYTF,TGTGCCTGGAGTGCCCCCCCGGCTCATGGCTACACCTTC
TRBV28,TRBJ1-5,-,-,15,CASSLITLHNQPQHF,TGTGCCAGCAGTTTGATAACACTCCACAATCAGCCCCAGCATTTT